This paragraph covers one T cell receptor (beta chain) sequence. The source of the sample is a study of response to subunit inactivated influenza vaccine. The CDR3 has 13 amino acids. Germline V CDR1 and CDR2: DFQATT, SNEGSKA (reference sequence). Between the trimmed V and J ends, which lost 6 bases and 3 bases, there was a span of 15 bases. One entry per CDR3 protein results from TCRdb running MiXCR on the RT-PCR reads. The profile covers about 570,000 distinct CDR3 sequences, with over 9.5% appearing a single time and 9.5% to 13% taken by the ten largest. The chain has TRBV20-1 and TRBJ2-7, with D possibly TRBD1 on 6 matching bases. Sample: PBMCs from blood, taken on the day of vaccination. The sequence came from a man in his fifties or sixties who received an inactivated influenza vaccine. The CDR3 loop reads CSATKGTNYEQYF. The CDR3 bases are TGCAGTGCCACGAAAGGGACAAACTACGAGCAGTACTTC.